This T cell receptor (beta chain) was recovered during a study of T cells in localized non-small cell lung cancer. As to this clone: Its antigen is still unknown.

Study results and limitations: Across samples, adjacent lung featured a median roughly 61 of the top 100 tumor clones. Only one tumor region went through sequencing, so heterogeneity may still be there. With higher T cell density in blood came longer overall survival. T cell clonality was highest in uninvolved adjacent lung, above tumor.

Repertoires were generated with immunoSEQ multiplex PCR, while TCRdb's copy carries only in-frame clones and drops some. The sample records about 24,000 clones, about 80% being singletons. The V gene end was trimmed by 4 bases and the J gene end by 4 bases; junction bases not matched to a gene: 11. CDR1 SGHTA and CDR2 FQGNSA come from the germline V gene. The CDR3 runs 17 residues. The sample consisted of PBMCs, taken before any cancer treatment. The J gene is TRBJ2-1, the V gene TRBV7-2, with 9 bases fitting TRBD1. This TCR derives from a man aged 35-75 years with stage II lung adenocarcinoma. The CDR3 spells CASSWPEGTGTYNEQFF. The CDR3 region has the DNA TGTGCCAGCAGCTGGCCTGAGGGGACAGGGACATACAATGAGCAGTTCTTC.